Listed below are T cell receptor beta chains from one sample, sequenced in a study of CD8+ T cells in alopecia areata. Repertoires were generated with immunoSEQ multiplex PCR, while TCRdb's copy carries only in-frame clones and drops some. The sample carries under 250,000 clones, under 70% recorded once. The sample in question was CD4+ T cells sorted from blood, obtained at week 44, from a patient treated with tofacitinib. These receptors all stem from a human donor with alopecia areata. Each CDR3 is given with its conserved first and last residue. D genes are given only for firm matches. For some rows the clone size is stated as once, few or many, or as a class when expanded; others skip it.

D gene: NA; clone size: NA; J gene: TRBJ1-1; V gene: TRBV6-6; CDR3 DNA: TGTGCCAGCAGACCGACACCCGAAACTGAAGCTTTCTTT; CDR3 protein: CASRPTPETEAFF
D gene: TRBD2; clone size: NA; J gene: TRBJ2-5; V gene: TRBV27; CDR3 DNA: TGTGCCAGCAGTGGTCGACTAGCGGGGAAAGAGACCCAGTACTTC; CDR3 protein: CASSGRLAGKETQYF
D gene: TRBD2; clone size: NA; J gene: TRBJ2-1; V gene: TRBV7-9; CDR3 DNA: TGTGCCAGCAGCTTACTAGCGGGGTCCCGAGGCAATGAGCAGTTCTTC; CDR3 protein: CASSLLAGSRGNEQFF
D gene: NA; clone size: NA; J gene: TRBJ2-4; V gene: TRBV5-4; CDR3 DNA: TGTGCCAGCAGCCAGATCGGGGAAGCCAAAAACATTCAGTACTTC; CDR3 protein: CASSQIGEAKNIQYF
D gene: TRBD2; clone size: NA; J gene: TRBJ2-5; V gene: TRBV29-1; CDR3 DNA: TGCAGCGCGAAACTAGCGGGGGGGCCAGCTCAAGAGACCCAGTACTTC; CDR3 protein: CSAKLAGGPAQETQYF
D gene: TRBD1; clone size: NA; J gene: TRBJ2-2; V gene: TRBV19; CDR3 DNA: TGTGCCAGTAGTATACCACAGGGGGCCGGGGAGCTGTTTTTT; CDR3 protein: CASSIPQGAGELFF
D gene: NA; clone size: NA; J gene: TRBJ1-5; V gene: TRBV4-2; CDR3 DNA: TGTGCCAGCAGCCGAAGTCTCACCTTTAGTACGGCAGCAGATCAGCCCCAGCATTTT; CDR3 protein: CASSRSLTFSTAADQPQHF
D gene: NA; clone size: NA; J gene: TRBJ2-7; V gene: TRBV11-2; CDR3 DNA: TGTGCCAGCAGCTTTACGGACAGCTCAATAGGCTCCTACGAGCAGTACTTC; CDR3 protein: CASSFTDSSIGSYEQYF
D gene: TRBD2; clone size: NA; J gene: TRBJ2-2; V gene: TRBV29-1; CDR3 DNA: TGCAGCGTTTTAAGCGGGGTGAACACCGGGGAGCTGTTTTTT; CDR3 protein: CSVLSGVNTGELFF
D gene: NA; clone size: NA; J gene: TRBJ1-2; V gene: TRBV19; CDR3 DNA: TGTGCCAGTAGTAGTGTACATGGCTACACCTTC; CDR3 protein: CASSSVHGYTF
D gene: NA; clone size: NA; J gene: TRBJ2-1; V gene: TRBV7-2; CDR3 DNA: TGTGCCAGCAGCTTGCGTGGAAACTCCTACAATGAGCAGTTCTTC; CDR3 protein: CASSLRGNSYNEQFF
D gene: NA; clone size: NA; J gene: TRBJ1-5; V gene: TRBV30; CDR3 DNA: TGTGCCTGGAGTTTAGGGATTAGCGGTAGCAATCAGCCCCAGCATTTT; CDR3 protein: CAWSLGISGSNQPQHF
D gene: NA; clone size: NA; J gene: TRBJ2-1; V gene: TRBV7-2; CDR3 DNA: TGTGCCAGCAGCTTACAGGGGAATGAGCAGTTCTTC; CDR3 protein: CASSLQGNEQFF
D gene: NA; clone size: NA; J gene: TRBJ2-2; V gene: TRBV6-1; CDR3 DNA: TGTGCCCTCTCCCAGGAAACTAGTGGCCGGGAGCTGTTTTTT; CDR3 protein: CALSQETSGRELFF
D gene: NA; clone size: NA; J gene: TRBJ1-2; V gene: TRBV6-1; CDR3 DNA: TGTGCCAGCGAACTGAGGGCCCTCTATGGCTACACCTTC; CDR3 protein: CASELRALYGYTF
D gene: NA; clone size: NA; J gene: TRBJ2-3; V gene: TRBV18; CDR3 DNA: TGTGCCAGCTCACCACCCCGAGGGGGTAGCACAGATACGCAGTATTTT; CDR3 protein: CASSPPRGGSTDTQYF
D gene: TRBD1; clone size: NA; J gene: TRBJ2-6; V gene: TRBV29-1; CDR3 DNA: TGCAGCGTTGCAGGGGGCTCTGGGGCCAACGTCCTGACTTTC; CDR3 protein: CSVAGGSGANVLTF
D gene: TRBD2; clone size: few; J gene: TRBJ2-5; V gene: TRBV7-2; CDR3 DNA: TGTGCCAGCAGCTCCCGACTAGCCCCACAAGAGACCCAGTACTTC; CDR3 protein: CASSSRLAPQETQYF
D gene: NA; clone size: NA; J gene: TRBJ1-5; V gene: TRBV30; CDR3 DNA: TGTGCCTGGACTGGGCAGGTCGGAGAGCCCCAGCATTTT; CDR3 protein: CAWTGQVGEPQHF
D gene: NA; clone size: NA; J gene: TRBJ1-1; V gene: TRBV2; CDR3 DNA: TGTGCCAGCAAGCGGGGGGACACTGAAGCTTTCTTT; CDR3 protein: CASKRGDTEAFF
D gene: TRBD1; clone size: NA; J gene: TRBJ2-5; V gene: TRBV11-2; CDR3 DNA: TGTGCCAGCAGGCATAGTCGACAGGGCGTGAGGGGGGAGACCCAGTACTTC; CDR3 protein: CASRHSRQGVRGETQYF
D gene: TRBD2; clone size: NA; J gene: TRBJ2-2; V gene: TRBV4-2; CDR3 DNA: TGTGCCAGCAGCCAAGATAGGGGAGCGGGGCTCAACACCGGGGAGCTGTTTTTT; CDR3 protein: CASSQDRGAGLNTGELFF
D gene: TRBD1; clone size: NA; J gene: TRBJ1-2; V gene: TRBV7-9; CDR3 DNA: TGTGCCACCGTGGATACAGGGGATAACTATGGCTACACCTTC; CDR3 protein: CATVDTGDNYGYTF
D gene: NA; clone size: NA; J gene: TRBJ2-5; V gene: TRBV2; CDR3 DNA: TGTGCCGGCGGACAGACGGAAGAGACCCAGTACTTC; CDR3 protein: CAGGQTEETQYF
D gene: TRBD1; clone size: few; J gene: TRBJ2-1; V gene: TRBV19; CDR3 DNA: TGTGCCAGTCAAAAGACAGGGGGAACGAATGAGCAGTTCTTC; CDR3 protein: CASQKTGGTNEQFF
D gene: TRBD1; clone size: NA; J gene: TRBJ1-2; V gene: TRBV19; CDR3 DNA: TGTGCCAGTAGCCTACAGGGGGCACGTAACTATGGCTACACCTTC; CDR3 protein: CASSLQGARNYGYTF
D gene: NA; clone size: NA; J gene: TRBJ2-4; V gene: TRBV5-6; CDR3 DNA: TGTGCCAGCAGCTGGGGACGCCGGGACATTAAAAACATTCAGTACTTC; CDR3 protein: CASSWGRRDIKNIQYF
D gene: NA; clone size: once; J gene: TRBJ2-5; V gene: TRBV15; CDR3 DNA: TGTGCCACCAGCAGAGAGCAGGGGGAGACCCAGTACTTC; CDR3 protein: CATSREQGETQYF
D gene: NA; clone size: NA; J gene: TRBJ1-4; V gene: TRBV7-2; CDR3 DNA: TGTGCCAGCAGCCTTCAAAGGTCAAATGAAGAACTGTTTTTT; CDR3 protein: CASSLQRSNEELFF
D gene: NA; clone size: few; J gene: TRBJ2-5; V gene: TRBV29-1; CDR3 DNA: TGCAGCGTTTACCCCCCAGAGACCCAGTACTTC; CDR3 protein: CSVYPPETQYF
D gene: TRBD1; clone size: NA; J gene: TRBJ1-1; V gene: TRBV29-1; CDR3 DNA: TGCAGCGTGACCTTGACAGGGAGCACTGAAGCTTTCTTT; CDR3 protein: CSVTLTGSTEAFF
D gene: TRBD1; clone size: NA; J gene: TRBJ1-5; V gene: TRBV10-2; CDR3 DNA: TGCGCCAGCAGTGAGGCTGACAGGGTTAATCAGCCCCAGCATTTT; CDR3 protein: CASSEADRVNQPQHF
D gene: NA; clone size: NA; J gene: TRBJ1-1; V gene: TRBV2; CDR3 DNA: TGTGCCAGCAGTGAATTCAGGGGGAACACTGAAGCTTTCTTT; CDR3 protein: CASSEFRGNTEAFF
D gene: TRBD1; clone size: NA; J gene: TRBJ1-5; V gene: TRBV5-6; CDR3 DNA: TGTGCCAGCAGCTTGTACCGCAGTCTCCGGGACAGTCCCAATCAGCCCCAGCATTTT; CDR3 protein: CASSLYRSLRDSPNQPQHF
D gene: NA; clone size: NA; J gene: TRBJ2-5; V gene: TRBV5-1; CDR3 DNA: TGCGCCAGCAGCTTGGGGCAGCCCGTCGCGGAAGAGACCCAGTACTTC; CDR3 protein: CASSLGQPVAEETQYF
D gene: NA; clone size: NA; J gene: TRBJ1-1; V gene: TRBV29-1; CDR3 DNA: TGCAGCGTTGTGGGTGCGGTGGAAGCTTTCTTT; CDR3 protein: CSVVGAVEAFF
D gene: NA; clone size: NA; J gene: TRBJ1-5; V gene: TRBV15; CDR3 DNA: TGTGCCACTAAATGGCAGGGGATTGATCAGCCCCAGCATTTT; CDR3 protein: CATKWQGIDQPQHF
D gene: NA; clone size: NA; J gene: TRBJ1-2; V gene: TRBV6-1; CDR3 DNA: TGTGCCAGCAGTGCGGCGAGGGCGCGCTACACCTTC; CDR3 protein: CASSAARARYTF
D gene: TRBD1; clone size: NA; J gene: TRBJ2-3; V gene: TRBV30; CDR3 DNA: TGTGCCTGGACTAGACAGGGGAGAGTGGCCACAGATACGCAGTATTTT; CDR3 protein: CAWTRQGRVATDTQYF
D gene: NA; clone size: NA; J gene: TRBJ1-2; V gene: TRBV30; CDR3 DNA: TGTGCCTGGAGTATAGGGGCCAACTATGGCTACACCTTC; CDR3 protein: CAWSIGANYGYTF
D gene: TRBD2; clone size: NA; J gene: TRBJ2-2; V gene: TRBV6-5; CDR3 DNA: TGTGCCAGCAGTTCTGGGGGACTAGCGGGAGCAGGGGAGCTGTTTTTT; CDR3 protein: CASSSGGLAGAGELFF
D gene: TRBD1; clone size: NA; J gene: TRBJ2-5; V gene: TRBV5-6; CDR3 DNA: TGTGCCAGCAGCTCCGAGGGGACAGGGAGAGAGACCCAGTACTTC; CDR3 protein: CASSSEGTGRETQYF
D gene: NA; clone size: NA; J gene: TRBJ2-5; V gene: TRBV28; CDR3 DNA: TGTGCCAGCAGCCCGGACAGAATGCAAGAGACCCAGTACTTC; CDR3 protein: CASSPDRMQETQYF
D gene: NA; clone size: NA; J gene: TRBJ1-5; V gene: TRBV2; CDR3 DNA: TGTGCCAGCAGGGTGGACCAGGATCAGCCCCAGCATTTT; CDR3 protein: CASRVDQDQPQHF
D gene: NA; clone size: NA; J gene: TRBJ2-3; V gene: TRBV7-9; CDR3 DNA: TGTGCCAGCAGCCACGAGCCGGGGCGCACAGATACGCAGTATTTT; CDR3 protein: CASSHEPGRTDTQYF
D gene: NA; clone size: NA; J gene: TRBJ2-1; V gene: TRBV7-8; CDR3 DNA: TGTGCCAGCAGCGCCACTCAAACCATTGATGAGCAGTTCTTC; CDR3 protein: CASSATQTIDEQFF
D gene: NA; clone size: NA; J gene: TRBJ2-7; V gene: TRBV30; CDR3 DNA: TGTGCCCGGAGTCGAGCTTCCTACGAGCAGTACTTC; CDR3 protein: CARSRASYEQYF
D gene: TRBD1; clone size: NA; J gene: TRBJ1-5; V gene: TRBV18; CDR3 DNA: TGTGCCAGCTCACCAGGGACAGTCAATCAGCCCCAGCATTTT; CDR3 protein: CASSPGTVNQPQHF
D gene: NA; clone size: NA; J gene: TRBJ2-1; V gene: TRBV5-1; CDR3 DNA: TGCGCCAGCAGCGTGGAGGGGGACCGGAACAATGAGCAGTTCTTC; CDR3 protein: CASSVEGDRNNEQFF
D gene: TRBD2; clone size: NA; J gene: TRBJ2-7; V gene: TRBV7-2; CDR3 DNA: TGTGCCAGCACCTATAGCGGGGGGGTGTCCTACGAGCAGTACTTC; CDR3 protein: CASTYSGGVSYEQYF
D gene: TRBD2; clone size: NA; J gene: TRBJ2-5; V gene: TRBV14; CDR3 DNA: TGTGCCAGCAGCCTTCTAGCGGGGAACCAAGAGACCCAGTACTTC; CDR3 protein: CASSLLAGNQETQYF
D gene: TRBD1; clone size: NA; J gene: TRBJ1-1; V gene: TRBV13; CDR3 DNA: TGTGCCAGCAGCCGGAGACAGGGATGGGACACTGAAGCTTTCTTT; CDR3 protein: CASSRRQGWDTEAFF
D gene: NA; clone size: NA; J gene: TRBJ2-5; V gene: TRBV29-1; CDR3 DNA: TGCAGCGTACGAACTAGGGCATTGGAAGAGACCCAGTACTTC; CDR3 protein: CSVRTRALEETQYF
D gene: NA; clone size: NA; J gene: TRBJ1-1; V gene: TRBV10-3; CDR3 DNA: TGTGCCATCTCTGCGGTAGGTGACACTGAAGCTTTCTTT; CDR3 protein: CAISAVGDTEAFF
D gene: NA; clone size: NA; J gene: TRBJ2-3; V gene: TRBV12-5; CDR3 DNA: TGTGCTAGTGGTTTAGGCCTCACAGATACGCAGTATTTT; CDR3 protein: CASGLGLTDTQYF
D gene: TRBD2; clone size: NA; J gene: TRBJ2-1; V gene: TRBV5-1; CDR3 DNA: TGCGCCAGCAGCCTCCGACTAGCGGGGGGGCCTCCCTACAATGAGCAGTTCTTC; CDR3 protein: CASSLRLAGGPPYNEQFF
D gene: NA; clone size: NA; J gene: TRBJ2-3; V gene: TRBV11-2; CDR3 DNA: TGTGCCAGCAGCTTAGTAGTCATCCCCACAGATACGCAGTATTTT; CDR3 protein: CASSLVVIPTDTQYF
D gene: TRBD1; clone size: NA; J gene: TRBJ1-2; V gene: TRBV29-1; CDR3 DNA: TGCAGCGCCCTGTCGGGACAGGGGAACTATGGCTACACCTTC; CDR3 protein: CSALSGQGNYGYTF
D gene: TRBD1; clone size: NA; J gene: TRBJ1-2; V gene: TRBV4-2; CDR3 DNA: TGTGCCAGCAGCCTAAGACAGGGGAATGGTGGCTACACCTTC; CDR3 protein: CASSLRQGNGGYTF